This T cell receptor (beta chain) was identified during a study of human T cells and chemical hapten exposure. Study-wide findings and caveats: PT1 expanded TCR numbers rose with patch test score.

The time point was: patch test 3, about 24 weeks after DPC sensitization. Treatment: therapeutic diphenylcyclopropenone sensitization with weekly scalp DPC. The V end lost 0 bases, the J end lost 6 bases, and 11 bases lay between the germline ends. The germline V gene encodes CDR1 MNHEY and CDR2 SVGEGT. The CDR3 totals 14 residues. TCRdb ran MiXCR on the RACE reads and lists one entry per CDR3 protein. The sample lists around 130,000 distinct CDR3 sequences, about 11% occurring once. This clonotype turned up a few times. Its antigen is unknown. The chain joins TRBV6-2 or TRBV6-3 to TRBJ1-1; no clear D. The sample in question was whole blood, obtained in connection with sensitization to the hapten diphenylcyclopropenone (DPC). This sequence was found in a woman aged 45-60 years with alopecia areata. Some clones in this sample may be carry-over from other donors' samples. CDR3 sequence reads: CASSYSEGGSEAFF. In nucleotides, the CDR3 is TGTGCCAGCAGTTACTCGGAAGGAGGATCTGAAGCTTTCTTT.